Presented here are 9 T cell receptor beta chains from one specimen sequenced in a study of T cell responses to AZD1222 COVID-19 vaccine (dated by TCRdb to about 2021). In light of the paper, this sample's time point label describes: about 28 days (+/-7) after the second vaccine dose. Preparation of the library involved the immunoSEQ multiplex PCR assay. TCRdb stores this immuneACCESS table with in-frame sequences only. Part of the clones is absent; in the studies checked, under half of the shortfall reflects unresolved V genes, and no reason is known for the rest. The sample table holds about 120,000 clones, of which about 90% were seen once. 2.5% to 3% of the sample is held by the ten biggest clonotypes. The input for sequencing was peripheral blood, taken 28 days after the second AZD1222 dose. These receptors came from an adult who received the AZD1222 COVID-19 vaccine.

This chain links TRBV7-3 with TRBJ1-6, with 10 nucleotides matching TRBD1. CDR1 and CDR2 from the germline V gene are SGHTA and FQGTGA. The CDR3 extends over 16 amino acids. V dropped 5 bases and J dropped 7; count of bases not matched to a gene: 8. The DNA of the CDR3 is TGTGCCAGCAGCCTCAATGGACAGGGGGTAAATTCACCCCTCCACTTT. It codes for CASSLNGQGVNSPLHF. The whole variable domain, filled in from reference TRBV7-3 and TRBJ1-6, reads GAGVSQTPSNKVTEKGKYVELRCDPISGHTALYWYRQSLGQGPEFLIYFQGTGAADDSGLPNDRFFAVRPEGSVSTLKIQRTERGDSAVYLCASSLNGQGVNSPLHFGNGTRLTVT.

The chain uses TRBV5-6 and TRBJ1-1; D perhaps matches TRBD1 (5 bases). CDR1 and CDR2 from the germline V gene are SGHDT and YYEEEE. Trimming took off 4 bases at V and 8 bases at J, with 15 bases between the two ends. The CDR3 consists of 13 residues. This CDR3 is CASSRRARVEAFF. CDR3 in DNA: TGTGCCAGCAGCCGCAGGGCTCGAGTAGAAGCTTTCTTT.

The genes are TRBV18 and TRBJ2-7, with D tentatively TRBD1 (6 bases). The CDR3 has 12 residues. Deletions cut 4 bases from V and 4 bases from J, with 8 bases between. The germline V gene has CDR1 KGHSH and CDR2 LQKENI. The CDR3, as DNA: TGTGCCAGCTCACAACAGGGTTACGAGCAGTACTTC. Amino acid sequence: CASSQQGYEQYF.

This chain joins TRBV18 and TRBJ2-2; TRBD1 or TRBD2 may be the D gene (5 bases each). CDR3 size: 15 residues. The germline V and J ends were trimmed by 3 bases and 5 bases, with 13 bases remaining between them. Germline V gene data show CDR1 as KGHSH and CDR2 as LQKENI. CDR3 in DNA: TGTGCCAGCTCACCTAGGGGCAGCGGAACCGGGGAGCTGTTTTTT. Residues: CASSPRGSGTGELFF. Drawing the rest from reference TRBV18 and TRBJ2-2, the complete variable domain is NAGVMQNPRHLVRRRGQEARLRCSPMKGHSHVYWYRQLPEEGLKFMVYLQKENIIDESGMPKERFSAEFPKEGPSILRIQQVVRGDSAAYFCASSPRGSGTGELFFGEGSRLTVL.

This chain uses TRBV28 with TRBJ2-7; D is undetermined. This CDR3 contains 14 residues. Germline CDR1 MDHEN, CDR2 SYDVKM. Trimming removed 5 bases from V and 4 bases from J, with 15 bases in between. The CDR3 DNA sequence: TGTGCCAGCAGTCCTAGGCCTTTCCCTTACGAGCAGTACTTC. Amino acids: CASSPRPFPYEQYF.

The chain uses TRBV5-1 and TRBJ1-2; D not resolved. The CDR3 length is 14 residues. V lost 0 bases to trimming and J lost 7 bases, with 13 bases between them. CDR1 is SGHRS, CDR2 YFSETQ, per germline. CDR3 bases: TGCGCCAGCAGCTTGGGCATGGTTGAAAGTGGCTACACCTTC. Its translation is CASSLGMVESGYTF.

This chain joins TRBV11-3 and TRBJ1-1; tentative D call: TRBD1 (6 bases). The V gene's germline CDR1 is SGHNT and CDR2 YENEEA. The CDR3 sequence is 14 residues long. V shed 0 bases and J shed 1 base, with 6 bases lying between them. The CDR3 nucleotides read TGTGCCAGCAGCTTAGAGGGGGCGAACACTGAAGCTTTCTTT. The encoded protein is CASSLEGANTEAFF. The full variable domain, its missing parts supplied by reference TRBV11-3 and TRBJ1-1, is EAGVVQSPRYKIIEKKQPVAFWCNPISGHNTLYWYLQNLGQGPELLIRYENEEAVDDSQLPKDRFSAERLKGVDSTLKIQPAELGDSAVYLCASSLEGANTEAFFGQGTRLTVV.

The chain has TRBV7-9 and TRBJ2-2; TRBD1 agrees at 8 bases. J lost 7 bases, V lost 5 bases, and 6 bases had no gene match. Germline V gives CDR1 SEHNR, CDR2 FQNEAQ (reference sequence). The CDR3 contains 14 residues. CDR3 region: CASSPHRGVGELFF. The CDR3 DNA reads as TGTGCCAGCAGCCCACACAGGGGGGTCGGGGAGCTGTTTTTT.

The chain recombines TRBV30 with TRBJ1-5; no definite D call. The CDR3 sequence is 13 residues long. The germline CDR1 and CDR2 sequences are GTSNPN and SVGIG (reference sequence). Trimming pared 3 bases from V and 2 bases from J, leaving 8 bases between. CDR3: CAWSAQGNQPQHF. As DNA, the CDR3 is TGTGCCTGGAGCGCCCAGGGCAATCAGCCCCAGCATTTT.